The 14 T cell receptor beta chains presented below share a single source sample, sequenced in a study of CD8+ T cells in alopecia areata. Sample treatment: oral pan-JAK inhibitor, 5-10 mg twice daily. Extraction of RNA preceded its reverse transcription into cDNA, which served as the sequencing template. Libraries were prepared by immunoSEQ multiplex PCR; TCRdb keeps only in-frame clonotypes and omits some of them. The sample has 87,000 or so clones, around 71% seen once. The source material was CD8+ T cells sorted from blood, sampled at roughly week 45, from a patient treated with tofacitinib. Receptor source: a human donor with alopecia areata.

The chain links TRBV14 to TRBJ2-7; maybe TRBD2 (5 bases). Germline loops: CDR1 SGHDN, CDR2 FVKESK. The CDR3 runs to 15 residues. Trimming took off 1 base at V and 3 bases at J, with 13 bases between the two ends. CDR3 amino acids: CASSQGEGRHYEQYF. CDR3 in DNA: TGTGCCAGCAGCCAAGGGGAAGGGAGACACTACGAGCAGTACTTC.

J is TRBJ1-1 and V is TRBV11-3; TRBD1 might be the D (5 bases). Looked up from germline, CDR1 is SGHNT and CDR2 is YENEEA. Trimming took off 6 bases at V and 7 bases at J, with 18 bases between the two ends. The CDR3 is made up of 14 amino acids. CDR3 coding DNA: TGTGCCAGCAGTCAAAAATTGGCGGGGGGTGAAGCTTTCTTT. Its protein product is CASSQKLAGGEAFF.

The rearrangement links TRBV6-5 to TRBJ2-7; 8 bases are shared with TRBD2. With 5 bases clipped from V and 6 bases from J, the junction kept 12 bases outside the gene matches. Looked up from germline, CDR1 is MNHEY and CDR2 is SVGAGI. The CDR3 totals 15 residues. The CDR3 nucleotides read TGTGCCAGCAGTCCTGAGCTCGGGACTAGTACCGAGCAGTACTTC. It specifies CASSPELGTSTEQYF.

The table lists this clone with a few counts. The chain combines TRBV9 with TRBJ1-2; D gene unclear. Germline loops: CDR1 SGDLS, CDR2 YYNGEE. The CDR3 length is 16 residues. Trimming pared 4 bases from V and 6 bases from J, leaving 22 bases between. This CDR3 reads CASSPSPQTSVHGYTF. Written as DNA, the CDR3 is TGTGCCAGCAGCCCGAGCCCCCAGACCTCAGTCCATGGCTACACCTTC.

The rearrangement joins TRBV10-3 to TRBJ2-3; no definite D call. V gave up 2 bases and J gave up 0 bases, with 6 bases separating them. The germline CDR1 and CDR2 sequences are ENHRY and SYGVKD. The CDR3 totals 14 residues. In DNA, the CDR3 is TGTGCCATCAGTGAGAGAACTAGCACAGATACGCAGTATTTT. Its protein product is CAISERTSTDTQYF.

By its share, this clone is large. DNA for the CDR3: TGTGCCAGCAGCCAATATGGGACGGGAAATGAGCAGTTCTTC. Encoded protein: CASSQYGTGNEQFF. The V call is TRBV14, the J call TRBJ2-1; D is possibly TRBD1 or TRBD2 (5 bases each). CDR1 and CDR2 (germline): SGHDN, FVKESK. The V end was cut by 2 bases, the J end by 7 bases, with 12 bases between. The CDR3 has 14 amino acids.

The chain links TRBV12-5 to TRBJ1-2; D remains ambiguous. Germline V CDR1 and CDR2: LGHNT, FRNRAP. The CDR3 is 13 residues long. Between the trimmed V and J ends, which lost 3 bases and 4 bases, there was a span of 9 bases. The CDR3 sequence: CASGFSAGYGYTF. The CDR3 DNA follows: TGTGCTAGTGGTTTTTCGGCAGGCTATGGCTACACCTTC.

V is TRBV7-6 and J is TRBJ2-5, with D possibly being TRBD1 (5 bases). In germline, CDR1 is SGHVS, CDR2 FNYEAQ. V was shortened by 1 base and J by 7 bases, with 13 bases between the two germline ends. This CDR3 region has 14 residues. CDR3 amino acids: CASSLGEGEGTQYF. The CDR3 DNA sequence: TGTGCCAGCAGCTTAGGCGAAGGGGAAGGGACCCAGTACTTC.

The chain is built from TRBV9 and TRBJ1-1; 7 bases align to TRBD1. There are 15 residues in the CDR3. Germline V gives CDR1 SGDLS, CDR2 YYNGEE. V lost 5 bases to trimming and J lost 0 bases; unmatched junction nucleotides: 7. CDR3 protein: CASRASGGLNTEAFF. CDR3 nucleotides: TGTGCCAGCAGGGCCTCAGGGGGATTGAACACTGAAGCTTTCTTT.

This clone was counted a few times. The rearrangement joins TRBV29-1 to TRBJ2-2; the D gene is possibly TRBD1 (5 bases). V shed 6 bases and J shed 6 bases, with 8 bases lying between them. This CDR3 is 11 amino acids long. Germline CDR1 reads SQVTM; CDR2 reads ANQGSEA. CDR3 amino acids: CSVTTAGELFF. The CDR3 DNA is TGCAGCGTCACGACAGCCGGGGAGCTGTTTTTT.

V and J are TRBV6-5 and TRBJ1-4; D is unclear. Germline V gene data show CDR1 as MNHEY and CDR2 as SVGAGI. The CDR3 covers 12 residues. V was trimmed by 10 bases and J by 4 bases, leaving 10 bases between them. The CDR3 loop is CAKGQINEKLFF. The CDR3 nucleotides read TGTGCCAAGGGCCAGATTAATGAAAAACTGTTTTTT.

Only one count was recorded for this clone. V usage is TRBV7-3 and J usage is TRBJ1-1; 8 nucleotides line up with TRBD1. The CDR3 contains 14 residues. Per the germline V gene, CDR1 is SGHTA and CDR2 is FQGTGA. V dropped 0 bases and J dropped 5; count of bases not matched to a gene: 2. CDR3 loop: CASSLTTGGTEAFF. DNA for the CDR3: TGTGCCAGCAGCTTAACCACAGGGGGTACTGAAGCTTTCTTT.

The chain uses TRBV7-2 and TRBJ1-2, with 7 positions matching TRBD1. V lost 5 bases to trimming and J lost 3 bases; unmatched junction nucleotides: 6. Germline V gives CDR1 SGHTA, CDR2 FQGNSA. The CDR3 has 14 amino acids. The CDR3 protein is CASSPGGGDYGYTF. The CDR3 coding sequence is TGTGCCAGCAGCCCAGGGGGGGGTGACTATGGCTACACCTTC.

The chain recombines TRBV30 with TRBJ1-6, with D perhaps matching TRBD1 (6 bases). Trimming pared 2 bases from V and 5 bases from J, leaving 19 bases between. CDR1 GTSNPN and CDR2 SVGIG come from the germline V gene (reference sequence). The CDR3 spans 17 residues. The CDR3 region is CAWSLFTRAGDNSPLHF. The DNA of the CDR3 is TGTGCCTGGAGTTTATTTACTAGGGCAGGGGATAATTCACCCCTCCACTTT.